This T cell receptor (beta chain) was sequenced during a study of blood T cell repertoires in COVID-19. Turning to the study itself: The United States, Italy and Spain supplied acute and convalescent COVID-19 samples. PBMCs, B-cell-depleted T cells, or T cells were the source of the cDNA or gDNA that made up the material.

Study processing details: Nucleated cell number was recorded as an estimate derived from reference gene primer amplification. The protocol was immunoSEQ multiplex PCR, while the TCRdb copy is restricted to in-frame clones and leaves out a portion. That table gives V, J and clone size, and the DNA gave D and trimming. The table has around 100,000 clones, around 88% seen once. The CDR3 runs to 16 residues. Germline-derived CDR1 and CDR2 are MDHEN and SYDVKM. Trimming cost V 6 bases and J 2 bases; bases outside gene matches: 10. The origin of this receptor is a human donor in a cohort sampled during active COVID-19. The sequencing input was peripheral blood. The rearrangement joins TRBV28 to TRBJ1-5; TRBD1 matches at 7 bases. DNA of the CDR3: TGTGCCAGCAGCCCCCGACAGGGCAGGGGCAATCAGCCCCAGCATTTT. It specifies CASSPRQGRGNQPQHF.